This T cell receptor (beta chain) comes out of a study of PD-L1 blockade in urothelial cancer. About the study: Median T cell yield per blood sample was over 140,000 cells.

Time point specified: pretreatment peripheral blood. Synthetic spike-ins, TCR analog templates, were added into each PCR. Profiled with immunoSEQ multiplex PCR; TCRdb holds only in-frame clones, not every one. The table includes 50,000 to 55,000 clones, roughly 82% detected once. Germline V gene lookup returns CDR1 SGHDT and CDR2 YYEEEE. This CDR3 has 16 residues. The V gene lost 0 bases and the J gene lost 0 bases, with 11 bases spanning the gap. The genes are TRBV5-6 and TRBJ2-3; perhaps TRBD2 as D (6 bases). This sequence originates from a man between 45 and 60 years old with urothelial cancer. Sample: PBMCs, taken around atezolizumab (anti-PD-L1) treatment. CDR3 nucleotide sequence: TGTGCCAGCAGCTTGGCGGCGGGGTCTAGCACAGATACGCAGTATTTT. Encoded protein: CASSLAAGSSTDTQYF.